This T cell receptor (beta chain) was sequenced in a study of blood T cell repertoires in COVID-19. Across the study: The United States, Italy and Spain provided the acute and convalescent COVID-19 samples. Sources were T cells, B-cell-depleted T cells, or PBMCs; the material itself was cDNA or gDNA.

The germline CDR1 and CDR2 sequences are GTSNPN and SVGIG (reference sequence). This CDR3 is 14 amino acids long. V dropped 4 bases and J dropped 1 base, with 13 bases sitting between them. Authors' data handling: Amplification from reference gene primers served as the basis for estimated nucleated cell counts. TCRdb keeps only in-frame clones here, not all; method: immunoSEQ multiplex PCR. V, J and clone size derive from that table, while D and trimming were established from the DNA sequence. The sample holds roughly 250,000 clones, approximately 78% seen once. This TCR was sampled from a woman aged 60-70 years with active or convalescent COVID-19. The chain employs TRBV30 and TRBJ1-2; weak D call: TRBD1 (5 bases). Sequencing was performed on peripheral blood. The CDR3 bases are TGTGCCTGGACAAAGGGGCCTTTTAACTATGGCTACACCTTC. Translation: CAWTKGPFNYGYTF. The full variable domain, its missing parts supplied by reference TRBV30 and TRBJ1-2, is SQTIHQWPATLVQPVGSPLSLECTVEGTSNPNLYWYRQAAGRGLQLLFYSVGIGQISSEVPQNLSASRPQDRQFILSSKKLLLSDSGFYLCAWTKGPFNYGYTFGSGTRLTVV.